The present T cell receptor beta chain was sequenced within a study of shared clonotypes between healthy human individuals. This CDR3 spans 16 amino acids. V shed 5 bases and J 8 bases; nucleotides not matched to a gene: 12. Germline lookup yields CDR1 LNHDA and CDR2 SQIVND (reference sequence). The assay used deep level. The sorted-subset replicate PCRs were given 200 ng DNA, which is 25,000 to 35,000 T cell genomes. Here immunoSEQ multiplex PCR was the method, and the copy in TCRdb shows in-frame clones only, minus some. The sample contains about 1 million clones, around 76% of which appear only once. It was into CD45RA+ naive and CD45RA-negative memory subsets that the CD4+ cells were split.

The sequence came from a man between 18 and 29 years old in good health. The sample comprised memory CD4+ T cells sorted from blood. Subset specified: CD45RA-negative fraction. This sequence joins TRBV19 and TRBJ2-1; the match to TRBD1 covers 10 bases. The CDR3, as DNA: TGTGCCAGTAGTGATTGGGACAGGGGCCGCCTGGATGAGCAGTTCTTC. Its translation is CASSDWDRGRLDEQFF.